The rows below give T cell receptor beta chains drawn from one sample of a study of human T cells and chemical hapten exposure. TCRdb reprocessed the RACE reads with MiXCR, giving one entry per CDR3 protein. The table shows around 100,000 distinct CDR3 sequences, with roughly a tenth occurring only once. Sequencing was performed on whole blood, taken in connection with sensitization to the hapten diphenylcyclopropenone (DPC). These TCRs come from a woman aged 55-69 years with alopecia areata. Some clones in this sample may be carry-over from other donors' samples. Each CDR3 is given without its conserved first and last residue.

j_gene: TRBJ1-5
v_gene: TRBV12-3/TRBV12-4
CDR3aa: ASSPEVDRVYSNQPQH

j_gene: TRBJ1-1
v_gene: TRBV14
CDR3aa: ASSLTVGGEAF

j_gene: TRBJ1-2
v_gene: TRBV20-1
CDR3aa: SAIGDTASGYT

j_gene: TRBJ2-3
v_gene: TRBV7-2
CDR3aa: ASSLQTGAGDTQY

j_gene: TRBJ1-6
v_gene: TRBV15
CDR3aa: ATSRDLLNSYNSPLH

j_gene: TRBJ1-4
v_gene: TRBV6-6
CDR3aa: ASSPDRGFEKLF

j_gene: TRBJ2-7
v_gene: TRBV5-1
CDR3aa: ASSFGTGPYEQY

j_gene: TRBJ1-6
v_gene: TRBV6-5
CDR3aa: ASQTGWNSPLH

j_gene: TRBJ2-3
v_gene: TRBV12-5
CDR3aa: ASGSASPRSSDTQY

j_gene: TRBJ1-2
v_gene: TRBV4-1
CDR3aa: ASSQPGQGDYGYT

j_gene: TRBJ1-5
v_gene: TRBV6-1
CDR3aa: ASSEPDSNQPQH